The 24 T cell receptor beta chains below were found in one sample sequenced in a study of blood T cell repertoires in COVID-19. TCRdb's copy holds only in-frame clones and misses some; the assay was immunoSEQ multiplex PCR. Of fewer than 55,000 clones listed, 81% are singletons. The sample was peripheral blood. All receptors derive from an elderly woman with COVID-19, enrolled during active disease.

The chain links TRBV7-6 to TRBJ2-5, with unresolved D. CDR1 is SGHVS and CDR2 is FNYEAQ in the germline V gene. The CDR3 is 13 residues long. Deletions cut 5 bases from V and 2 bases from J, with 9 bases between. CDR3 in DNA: TGTGCCAGCAGCCGGAGTTGGCAAGAGACCCAGTACTTC. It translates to CASSRSWQETQYF.

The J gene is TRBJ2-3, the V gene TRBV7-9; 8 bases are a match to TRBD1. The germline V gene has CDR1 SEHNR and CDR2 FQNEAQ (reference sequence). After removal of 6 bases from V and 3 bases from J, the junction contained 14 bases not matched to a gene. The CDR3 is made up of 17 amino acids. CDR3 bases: TGTGCCAGCAGAGACGCGTGGCAGGGGGCAAGGACAGATACGCAGTATTTT. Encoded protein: CASRDAWQGARTDTQYF. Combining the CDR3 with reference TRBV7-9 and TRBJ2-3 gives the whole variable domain DTGVSQNPRHKITKRGQNVTFRCDPISEHNRLYWYRQTLGQGPEFLTYFQNEAQLEKSRLLSDRFSAERPKGSFSTLEIQRTEQGDSAMYLCASRDAWQGARTDTQYFGPGTRLTVL.

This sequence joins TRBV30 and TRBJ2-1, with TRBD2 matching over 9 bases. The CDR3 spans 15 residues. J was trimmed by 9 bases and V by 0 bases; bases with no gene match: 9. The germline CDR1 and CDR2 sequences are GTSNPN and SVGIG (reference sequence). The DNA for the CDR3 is TGTGCCTGGAGTGTACAGGCGGGGGGGAGTGGTGAGCAGTTCTTC. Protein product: CAWSVQAGGSGEQFF.

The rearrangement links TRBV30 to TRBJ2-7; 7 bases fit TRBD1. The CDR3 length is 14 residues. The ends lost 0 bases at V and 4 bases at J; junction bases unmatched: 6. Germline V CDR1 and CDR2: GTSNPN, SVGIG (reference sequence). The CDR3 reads CAWSVLQGSYEQYF. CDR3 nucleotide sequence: TGTGCCTGGAGTGTACTACAGGGGAGTTACGAGCAGTACTTC.

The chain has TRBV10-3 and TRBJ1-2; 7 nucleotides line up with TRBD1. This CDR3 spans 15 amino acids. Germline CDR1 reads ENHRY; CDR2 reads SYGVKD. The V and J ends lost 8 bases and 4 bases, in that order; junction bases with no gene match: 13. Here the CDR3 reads CAISSTGVESYGYTF. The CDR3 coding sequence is TGTGCCATCTCTTCAACAGGGGTAGAATCCTATGGCTACACCTTC.

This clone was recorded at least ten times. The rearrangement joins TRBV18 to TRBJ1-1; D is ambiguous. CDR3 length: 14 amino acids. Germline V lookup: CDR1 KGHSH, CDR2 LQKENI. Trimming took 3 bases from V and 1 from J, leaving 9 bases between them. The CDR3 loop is CASSPGSQNTEAFF. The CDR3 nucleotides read TGTGCCAGCTCACCGGGGAGCCAGAACACTGAAGCTTTCTTT.

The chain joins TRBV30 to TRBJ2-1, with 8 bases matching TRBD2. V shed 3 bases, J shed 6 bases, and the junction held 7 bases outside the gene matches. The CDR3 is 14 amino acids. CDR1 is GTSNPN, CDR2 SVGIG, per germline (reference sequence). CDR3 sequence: CAWRRTGGLNEQFF. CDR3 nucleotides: TGTGCCTGGAGGAGGACGGGAGGGCTCAATGAGCAGTTCTTC.

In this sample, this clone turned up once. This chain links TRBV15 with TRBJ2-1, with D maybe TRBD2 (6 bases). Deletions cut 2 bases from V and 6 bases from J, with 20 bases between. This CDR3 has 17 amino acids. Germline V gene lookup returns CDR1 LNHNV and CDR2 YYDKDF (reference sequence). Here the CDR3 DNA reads TGTGCCACCAGCAGATCCTGGGGGGAGCATTTTCTCAATGAGCAGTTCTTC. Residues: CATSRSWGEHFLNEQFF.

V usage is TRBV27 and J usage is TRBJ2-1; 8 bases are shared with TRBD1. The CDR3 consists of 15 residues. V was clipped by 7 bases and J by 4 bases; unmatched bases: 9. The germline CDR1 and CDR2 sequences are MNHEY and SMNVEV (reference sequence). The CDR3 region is CASTPTGDRYNEQFF. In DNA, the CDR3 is TGTGCCAGCACTCCGACAGGGGATCGGTACAATGAGCAGTTCTTC.

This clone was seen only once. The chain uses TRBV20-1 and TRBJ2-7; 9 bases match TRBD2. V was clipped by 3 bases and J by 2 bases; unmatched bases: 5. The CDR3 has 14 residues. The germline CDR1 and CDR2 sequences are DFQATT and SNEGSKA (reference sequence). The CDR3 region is CSASNRGRAYEQYF. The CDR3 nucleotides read TGCAGTGCTAGTAATCGCGGGAGGGCCTACGAGCAGTACTTC.

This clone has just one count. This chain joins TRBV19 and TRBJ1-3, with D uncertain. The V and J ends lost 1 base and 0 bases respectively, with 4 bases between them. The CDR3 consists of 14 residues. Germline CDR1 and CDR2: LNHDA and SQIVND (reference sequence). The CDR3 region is CASSIANSGNTIYF. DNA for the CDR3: TGTGCCAGTAGTATAGCCAACTCTGGAAACACCATATATTTT. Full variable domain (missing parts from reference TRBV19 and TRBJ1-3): DGGITQSPKYLFRKEGQNVTLSCEQNLNHDAMYWYRQDPGQGLRLIYYSQIVNDFQKGDIAEGYSVSREKKESFPLTVTSAQKNPTAFYLCASSIANSGNTIYFGEGSWLTVV.

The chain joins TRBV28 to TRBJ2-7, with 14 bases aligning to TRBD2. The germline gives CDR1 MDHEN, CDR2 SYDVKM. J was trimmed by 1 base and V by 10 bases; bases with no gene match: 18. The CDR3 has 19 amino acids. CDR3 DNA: TGTGCCACCAGGGGACTAGCGGGAGCTATGAGGGGGTTGTCCTACGAGCAGTACTTC. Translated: CATRGLAGAMRGLSYEQYF.

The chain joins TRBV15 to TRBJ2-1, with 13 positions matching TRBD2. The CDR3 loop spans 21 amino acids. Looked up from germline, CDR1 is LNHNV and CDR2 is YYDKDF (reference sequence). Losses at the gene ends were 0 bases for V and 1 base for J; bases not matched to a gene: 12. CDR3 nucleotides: TGTGCCACCAGCAGAGATACCGCCTGGACTAGCGGGAGAGGGTCCTACAATGAGCAGTTCTTC. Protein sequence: CATSRDTAWTSGRGSYNEQFF. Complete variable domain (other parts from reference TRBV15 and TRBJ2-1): DAMVIQNPRYQVTQFGKPVTLSCSQTLNHNVMYWYQQKSSQAPKLLFHYYDKDFNNEADTPDNFQSRRPNTSFCFLDIRSPGLGDTAMYLCATSRDTAWTSGRGSYNEQFFGPGTRLTVL.

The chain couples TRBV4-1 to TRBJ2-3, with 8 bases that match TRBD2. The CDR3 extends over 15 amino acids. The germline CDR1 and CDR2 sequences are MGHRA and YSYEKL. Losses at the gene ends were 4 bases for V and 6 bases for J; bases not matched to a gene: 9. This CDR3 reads CASSLQVKRGDTQYF. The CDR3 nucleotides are TGCGCCAGCAGCCTACAAGTTAAGCGGGGGGATACGCAGTATTTT.

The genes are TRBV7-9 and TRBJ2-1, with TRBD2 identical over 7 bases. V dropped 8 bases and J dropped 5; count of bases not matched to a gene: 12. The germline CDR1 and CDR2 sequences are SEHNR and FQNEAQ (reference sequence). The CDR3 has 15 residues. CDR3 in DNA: TGTGCCAGCCGTGCATGGGGGGGTGTAAACAATGAGCAGTTCTTC. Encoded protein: CASRAWGGVNNEQFF.

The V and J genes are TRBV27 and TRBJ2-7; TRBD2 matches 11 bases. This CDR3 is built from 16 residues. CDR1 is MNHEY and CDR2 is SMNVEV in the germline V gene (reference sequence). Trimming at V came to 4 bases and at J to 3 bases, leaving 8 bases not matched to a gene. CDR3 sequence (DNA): TGTGCCAGCAGTTCGGGACTAGCGGAAAAGTTCTACGAGCAGTACTTC. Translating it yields CASSSGLAEKFYEQYF.

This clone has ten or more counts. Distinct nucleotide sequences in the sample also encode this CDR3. CDR3 in DNA: TGTGCCTGGAGTGTACAGGCTAACTATGGCTACACCTTC. It encodes CAWSVQANYGYTF. The gene calls are TRBV30 and TRBJ1-2, with a tentative D call TRBD1 (5 bases). In germline, CDR1 is GTSNPN, CDR2 SVGIG (reference sequence). This CDR3 contains 13 residues. V was cut by 0 bases and J by 0 bases, with 5 bases left in between. Full variable domain (missing parts from reference TRBV30 and TRBJ1-2): SQTIHQWPATLVQPVGSPLSLECTVEGTSNPNLYWYRQAAGRGLQLLFYSVGIGQISSEVPQNLSASRPQDRQFILSSKKLLLSDSGFYLCAWSVQANYGYTFGSGTRLTVV.

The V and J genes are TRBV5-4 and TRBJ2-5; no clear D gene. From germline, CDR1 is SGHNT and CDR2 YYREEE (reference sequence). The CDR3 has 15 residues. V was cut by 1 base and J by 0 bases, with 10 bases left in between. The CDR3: CASSLLVGHQETQYF. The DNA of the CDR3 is TGTGCCAGCAGCTTGTTGGTGGGCCACCAAGAGACCCAGTACTTC.

The CDR3 region is CAISGTSGSLGTGELFF. The CDR3 bases are TGTGCCATATCCGGGACTAGCGGCTCCCTAGGGACCGGGGAGCTGTTTTTT. The chain is built from TRBV10-3 and TRBJ2-2; 11 nucleotides match TRBD2. Germline V gives CDR1 ENHRY, CDR2 SYGVKD. The CDR3 is 17 residues long. J lost 5 bases, V lost 9 bases, and 14 bases had no gene match.

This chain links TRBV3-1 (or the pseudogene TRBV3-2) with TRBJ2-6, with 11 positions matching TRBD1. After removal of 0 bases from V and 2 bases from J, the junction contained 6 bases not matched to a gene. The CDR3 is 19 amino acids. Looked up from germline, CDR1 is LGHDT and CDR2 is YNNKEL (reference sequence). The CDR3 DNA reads TGTGCCAGCAGCCAAGAGGGACAGGGGGTTTTGGCTGGGGCCAACGTCCTGACTTTC. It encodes CASSQEGQGVLAGANVLTF.

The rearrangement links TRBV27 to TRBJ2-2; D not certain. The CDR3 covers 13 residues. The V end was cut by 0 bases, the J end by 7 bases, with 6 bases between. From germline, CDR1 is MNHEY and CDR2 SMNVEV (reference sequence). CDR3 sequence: CASSLSFIGELFF. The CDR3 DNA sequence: TGTGCCAGCAGTTTATCGTTTATCGGGGAGCTGTTTTTT.

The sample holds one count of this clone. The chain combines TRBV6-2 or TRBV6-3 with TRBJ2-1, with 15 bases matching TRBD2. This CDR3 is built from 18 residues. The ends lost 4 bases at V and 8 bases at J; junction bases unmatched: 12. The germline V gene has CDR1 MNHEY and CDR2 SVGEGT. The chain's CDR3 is CASSSSRGLAGGGHEQFF. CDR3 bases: TGTGCCAGCAGTTCCAGCCGAGGACTAGCGGGAGGGGGCCATGAGCAGTTCTTC.

DNA of the CDR3: TGTGCCTGGAGCCCCCCCCTGGGGCAGGGGAATACCCAGCCCCAGCATTTT. Translating it yields CAWSPPLGQGNTQPQHF. This rearrangement joins TRBV30 to TRBJ1-5, with a possible D match to TRBD1 (6 bases). Germline CDR1 and CDR2: GTSNPN and SVGIG (reference sequence). Trimming took 3 bases from V and 7 from J, leaving 25 bases between them. CDR3 length equals 17 residues.

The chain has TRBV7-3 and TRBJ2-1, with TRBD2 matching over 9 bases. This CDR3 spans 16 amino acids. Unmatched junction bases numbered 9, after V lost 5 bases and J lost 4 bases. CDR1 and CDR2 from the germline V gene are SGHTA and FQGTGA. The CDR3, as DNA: TGTGCCAGCAGCCCCGTAGCGGGGGCGGGATACAATGAGCAGTTCTTC. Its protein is CASSPVAGAGYNEQFF. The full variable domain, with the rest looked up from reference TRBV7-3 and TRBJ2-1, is GAGVSQTPSNKVTEKGKYVELRCDPISGHTALYWYRQSLGQGPEFLIYFQGTGAADDSGLPNDRFFAVRPEGSVSTLKIQRTERGDSAVYLCASSPVAGAGYNEQFFGPGTRLTVL.